This entry features one T cell receptor (beta chain) sequence. What it recognizes is unknown. The germline V gene encodes CDR1 KGHSH and CDR2 LQKENI. V shed 2 bases and J shed 3 bases, with 13 bases lying between them. The CDR3 covers 15 residues. This specimen comes from a study of shared clonotypes between healthy human individuals. Findings of the study overall: What naive subsets generally showed was a larger estimated richness than memory subsets showed. The small donor group covered limited genetic and exposure diversity.

CD8 cells classed as naive were CD45RO-negative and positively selected for CCR7, excluding terminally differentiated effector memory CD45RA+ cells. Original data processing: Junction-only sequences without quality scores were provided by ImmunoSEQ, so filtering was different. TCRdb's copy holds only in-frame clones and misses some; the assay was immunoSEQ multiplex PCR. The D gene and trimming were derived from the DNA, and the V and J assignments and clone size from that table. The sample holds about 1,800,000 clones; around 96% are singletons and the top ten take more than 0.95%. The sequenced material came from naive CD8+ T cells sorted from blood. The chain employs TRBV18 and TRBJ1-2; a weak D match, TRBD1 (5 bases). This sequence originates from a young man in good health. This CDR3 reads CASSPSGQGDYGYTF. The CDR3 DNA sequence: TGTGCCAGCTCACCAAGCGGGCAGGGTGACTATGGCTACACCTTC.